The 28 T cell receptor beta chains presented below share a single source sample, sequenced in a study of blood T cell repertoires in COVID-19. Sequencing was performed with immunoSEQ multiplex PCR; in TCRdb, only in-frame clones are kept and a portion is missing. The table has approximately 210,000 clones, roughly four fifths seen once; the top ten hold approximately 10%. The material sequenced was PBMCs or T cells enriched from blood (not recorded which). These receptor sequences come from a man aged 35-49 years who had recovered from COVID-19.

The chain uses TRBV5-5 and TRBJ2-5; D remains ambiguous. V was cut by 0 bases and J by 6 bases, with 12 bases left in between. Looked up from germline, CDR1 is SGHKS and CDR2 is YYEKEE (reference sequence). This CDR3 comprises 14 residues. The CDR3 DNA sequence: TGTGCCAGCAGCTTGGTCTCGGAGAGGAAGACCCAGTACTTC. Its protein product is CASSLVSERKTQYF.

The chain employs TRBV3-1 (or the pseudogene TRBV3-2) and TRBJ1-2; tentative D call: TRBD1 (6 bases). V dropped 4 bases and J dropped 5 bases, with 17 bases sitting between them. The CDR3 runs to 15 residues. Germline lookup yields CDR1 LGHDT and CDR2 YNNKEL (reference sequence). CDR3 coding DNA: TGTGCCAGCAGCCGGGACATCAGCCGCGGGTATGGCTACACCTTC. It codes for CASSRDISRGYGYTF.

This chain uses TRBV9 with TRBJ1-1; D possibly corresponds to TRBD1 (6 bases). The CDR3 is 16 residues long. Germline assignment: CDR1 SGDLS and CDR2 YYNGEE. The V end lost 4 bases, the J end lost 2 bases, and 18 bases lay between the germline ends. DNA of the CDR3: TGTGCCAGCAGCTCACCCTGGGGGGGGGCCAACACTGAAGCTTTCTTT. Translation gives CASSSPWGGANTEAFF. The complete variable domain, with remaining parts taken from reference TRBV9 and TRBJ1-1, reads DSGVTQTPKHLITATGQRVTLRCSPRSGDLSVYWYQQSLDQGLQFLIQYYNGEERAKGNILERFSAQQFPDLHSELNLSSLELGDSALYFCASSSPWGGANTEAFFGQGTRLTVV.

The rearrangement links TRBV2 to TRBJ1-2; 7 bases are a match to TRBD1. Germline trimming cut 1 base from V and 8 bases from J; bases unmatched to any gene: 4. Germline V lookup: CDR1 SNHLY, CDR2 FYNNEI. The length of the CDR3 is 13 residues. CDR3 bases: TGTGCCAGCAGTGAAGAGGGGGCGACGGGCTACACCTTC. It codes for CASSEEGATGYTF.

In this sample, this clone turned up once. V is TRBV11-2 and J is TRBJ2-3; TRBD2 agrees at 10 bases. This CDR3 region has 18 residues. With 0 bases clipped from V and 2 bases from J, the junction kept 8 bases outside the gene matches. Germline V gives CDR1 SGHAT, CDR2 FQNNGV. CDR3 loop: CASSLDLGLAGVTDTQYF. The CDR3, as DNA: TGTGCCAGCAGCTTAGATCTCGGTCTAGCGGGAGTCACAGATACGCAGTATTTT. The whole variable domain, remainder taken from reference TRBV11-2 and TRBJ2-3, is EAGVAQSPRYKIIEKRQSVAFWCNPISGHATLYWYQQILGQGPKLLIQFQNNGVVDDSQLPKDRFSAERLKGVDSTLKIQPAKLEDSAVYLCASSLDLGLAGVTDTQYFGPGTRLTVL.

J is TRBJ1-1 and V is TRBV4-1; no reliable D call. Trimming left V 3 bases short and J 0 bases short, with 11 bases between. This CDR3 region has 15 residues. Germline CDR1 reads MGHRA; CDR2 reads YSYEKL. CDR3 residues: CASSHAPTVNTEAFF. The DNA of the CDR3 is TGCGCCAGCAGCCACGCACCTACAGTGAACACTGAAGCTTTCTTT.

The rearrangement uses TRBV5-5 and TRBJ1-1; D gene ambiguous. CDR3 length: 14 amino acids. V was shortened by 4 bases and J by 2 bases, with 12 bases between the two germline ends. CDR1 and CDR2 (germline): SGHKS, YYEKEE (reference sequence). The CDR3 loop reads CASSLVPGNTEAFF. The CDR3, as DNA: TGTGCCAGCAGCCTCGTACCGGGAAACACTGAAGCTTTCTTT.

The V and J genes are TRBV7-2 and TRBJ1-1; D gene uncertain. The germline V gene has CDR1 SGHTA and CDR2 FQGNSA. V was shortened by 1 base and J by 7 bases, with 10 bases between the two germline ends. The CDR3 contains 13 residues. The CDR3 sequence is CASSLGQVFEAFF. DNA of the CDR3: TGTGCCAGCAGCTTAGGGCAGGTCTTTGAAGCTTTCTTT. Filled out from reference TRBV7-2 and TRBJ1-1, the complete variable domain reads GAGVSQSPSNKVTEKGKDVELRCDPISGHTALYWYRQSLGQGLEFLIYFQGNSAPDKSGLPSDRFSAERTGGSVSTLTIQRTQQEDSAVYLCASSLGQVFEAFFGQGTRLTVV.

The chain couples TRBV19 to TRBJ2-1; no firm D call. CDR1 LNHDA and CDR2 SQIVND come from the germline V gene (reference sequence). V dropped 3 bases and J dropped 5 bases, with 5 bases sitting between them. The CDR3 length is 12 residues. The CDR3 DNA sequence: TGTGCCAGTAGTATTTTTAACAATGAGCAGTTCTTC. It is translated as CASSIFNNEQFF.

The chain joins TRBV7-8 to TRBJ1-2; D perhaps matches TRBD1 (6 bases). V lost 5 bases, J lost 6 bases, and 13 bases lay in between. Germline V gene lookup returns CDR1 SGHVS and CDR2 FQNEAQ. This CDR3 is 13 amino acids long. CDR3 in DNA: TGTGCCAGCAGCCCCCACAGGGTGGATGGCTACACCTTC. Encoded protein: CASSPHRVDGYTF.

This clone has just one count. The J gene is TRBJ2-3, the V gene TRBV6-4; 8 nucleotides agree with TRBD2. V was pared by 6 bases and J by 2 bases, with 7 bases of the junction left unmatched. CDR1 MRHNA and CDR2 SNTAGT come from the germline V gene. The CDR3 sequence is 15 residues long. As DNA, the CDR3 is TGTGCCAGCAGCGCCGGGACTAGTGCCACAGATACGCAGTATTTT. This encodes CASSAGTSATDTQYF.

This clone was picked up a small number of times. The chain carries TRBV6-2 or TRBV6-3 and TRBJ2-1; D is possibly TRBD1 (6 bases). Looked up from germline, CDR1 is MNHEY and CDR2 is SVGEGT. The CDR3 length is 15 residues. Trimming shortened V by 5 bases and J by 0 bases, and 11 bases separated the two germline ends. The DNA of the CDR3 is TGTGCCAGCAGTAAACAGGGAAGCTCCTACAATGAGCAGTTCTTC. Its protein product is CASSKQGSSYNEQFF.

The gene calls are TRBV4-3 and TRBJ1-2; 7 bases match TRBD1. Germline assignment: CDR1 LGHNA and CDR2 YSLEER. The CDR3 sequence is 15 residues long. Trimming cost V 2 bases and J 7 bases; bases outside gene matches: 10. The CDR3 spells CASSQQRGRDGGYTF. As DNA, the CDR3 is TGCGCCAGCAGCCAACAAAGGGGGCGGGACGGTGGCTACACCTTC.

The J gene is TRBJ2-7, the V gene TRBV7-9; maybe TRBD1 (6 bases). The V end lost 4 bases, the J end lost 2 bases, and 21 bases lay between the germline ends. In germline, CDR1 is SEHNR, CDR2 FQNEAQ (reference sequence). The CDR3 spans 17 residues. CDR3 region: CASSSKPIRDTAYEQYF. CDR3 DNA sequence: TGTGCCAGCAGCTCAAAGCCAATCCGGGACACCGCCTACGAGCAGTACTTC.

The chain uses TRBV7-9 and TRBJ1-1, with 11 bases aligning to TRBD1. This CDR3 is 15 amino acids long. V was clipped by 3 bases and J by 4 bases; unmatched bases: 4. Germline lookup yields CDR1 SEHNR and CDR2 FQNEAQ (reference sequence). The CDR3, as DNA: TGTGCCAGCAGCTTCCGGGACAGGGGGAGCACTGAAGCTTTCTTT. Translation: CASSFRDRGSTEAFF.

The chain links TRBV28 to TRBJ2-1, with TRBD2 matching over 9 bases. The CDR3 is 17 amino acids. With V trimmed by 6 bases and J by 4 bases, 13 bases remained unmatched. Germline CDR1 is MDHEN and CDR2 is SYDVKM. The CDR3 DNA sequence: TGTGCCAGCAGGCTAATTATAGCGGGAGAGGCTTACAATGAGCAGTTCTTC. Amino acids: CASRLIIAGEAYNEQFF.

This rearrangement joins TRBV14 to TRBJ1-4; 8 bases fit TRBD1. Looked up from germline, CDR1 is SGHDN and CDR2 is FVKESK. The junction had 2 bases not matched to a gene; V was cut back by 1 base and J by 7 bases. The CDR3 totals 14 residues. The CDR3 protein is CASSQGRGREKLFF. CDR3 in DNA: TGTGCCAGCAGCCAAGGCAGGGGGCGTGAAAAACTGTTTTTT.

Written as DNA, the CDR3 is TGTGCCAGCAGTTTACTCGCGGGGAGCTCCGAGCAGTACTTC. The encoded protein is CASSLLAGSSEQYF. This chain joins TRBV28 and TRBJ2-7; tentatively, D is TRBD2 (6 bases). The germline V gene encodes CDR1 MDHEN and CDR2 SYDVKM. Trimming took off 2 bases at V and 6 bases at J, with 14 bases between the two ends. The CDR3 totals 14 residues.

The J gene is TRBJ2-1, the V gene TRBV4-3; 16 bases are shared with TRBD2. The V gene end was trimmed by 2 bases and the J gene end by 10 bases; junction bases not matched to a gene: 8. Germline V lookup: CDR1 LGHNA, CDR2 YSLEER. This CDR3 is 17 amino acids long. The CDR3 region has the DNA TGCGCCAGCAGCCAACCTGGGACTAGCGGGAGGGCGGAGGAGCAGTTCTTC. The encoded protein is CASSQPGTSGRAEEQFF.

The chain employs TRBV9 and TRBJ1-1; no firm D call. Trimming cost V 4 bases and J 4 bases, with 14 bases left between them. Per germline, CDR1 SGDLS and CDR2 YYNGEE. This CDR3 is built from 14 residues. This CDR3 reads CASSPSRVATEAFF. In DNA, the CDR3 is TGTGCCAGCAGCCCCAGCCGGGTGGCCACTGAAGCTTTCTTT.

The chain is built from TRBV30 and TRBJ1-6; 10 bases map to TRBD1. This CDR3 region has 15 residues. CDR1 and CDR2 from the germline V gene are GTSNPN and SVGIG (reference sequence). V lost 5 bases and J lost 9; bases outside the gene matches: 10. CDR3 coding DNA: TGTGCCTGGGGCGACGGACAGGGGGGTTTTTCACCCCTCCACTTT. Its protein product is CAWGDGQGGFSPLHF.

The chain links TRBV5-6 to TRBJ2-7; D might be TRBD1 (5 bases). The germline V gene encodes CDR1 SGHDT and CDR2 YYEEEE. Trimming pared 0 bases from V and 6 bases from J, leaving 10 bases between. CDR3 length: 13 amino acids. The DNA for the CDR3 is TGTGCCAGCAGCTTGGACAGGACGGCCGAGCAGTACGTC. This encodes CASSLDRTAEQYV.

This chain connects TRBV7-3 to TRBJ1-2; 8 bases map to TRBD1. CDR1 is SGHTA and CDR2 is FQGTGA in the germline V gene. CDR3 length equals 14 residues. V was clipped by 2 bases and J by 8 bases; unmatched bases: 7. CDR3 coding DNA: TGTGCCAGCAGCTTAGTGGGGACAGGACACGGCTACACCTTC. The encoded protein is CASSLVGTGHGYTF.

Concerning this clone itself: Other DNA sequences in the sample encode the same CDR3. V and J are TRBV2 and TRBJ2-1; TRBD2 matches at 11 bases. V lost 6 bases to trimming and J lost 3 bases; unmatched junction nucleotides: 1. The length of the CDR3 is 14 residues. Germline CDR1 and CDR2: SNHLY and FYNNEI. The CDR3 DNA is TGTGCCAGCAGGGGACTAGCGGTCTACAATGAGCAGTTCTTC. This gives the protein CASRGLAVYNEQFF.

This chain connects TRBV20-1 to TRBJ2-2; D remains unclear. This CDR3 contains 13 residues. CDR1 and CDR2 from the germline V gene are DFQATT and SNEGSKA (reference sequence). Trimming shortened V by 3 bases and J by 3 bases, and 8 bases separated the two germline ends. CDR3 sequence (DNA): TGCAGTGCTAGTAGCCCACACACCGGGGAGCTGTTTTTT. Amino acids: CSASSPHTGELFF.

The V gene is TRBV5-5, the J gene TRBJ1-2; TRBD1 agrees at 8 bases. The junction had 4 bases not matched to a gene; V was cut back by 4 bases and J by 8 bases. Per the germline V gene, CDR1 is SGHKS and CDR2 is YYEKEE (reference sequence). This CDR3 spans 12 amino acids. CDR3 protein: CASSPTGEGYTF. CDR3 in DNA: TGTGCCAGCAGCCCGACAGGGGAAGGCTACACCTTC.

The V gene is TRBV4-3, the J gene TRBJ1-1, with D tentatively TRBD1 (6 bases). CDR1 is LGHNA, CDR2 YSLEER, per germline. The V and J ends lost 7 bases and 2 bases respectively, with 17 bases between them. The CDR3 sequence is 15 residues long. The CDR3 loop is CASTAGAWGNTEAFF. In DNA, the CDR3 is TGCGCCAGCACCGCGGGGGCGTGGGGAAACACTGAAGCTTTCTTT.

The chain joins TRBV6-5 to TRBJ1-5; 7 bases match TRBD1. There are 16 residues in the CDR3. The ends lost 0 bases at V and 4 bases at J; junction bases unmatched: 6. Germline lookup yields CDR1 MNHEY and CDR2 SVGAGI. The CDR3 reads CASSYSRDRYNQPQHF. The CDR3 DNA is TGTGCCAGCAGTTACTCCCGGGACAGATATAATCAGCCCCAGCATTTT.